These 5 T cell receptor beta chains came from one sample sequenced in a study of Graves' ophthalmopathy and Graves' hyperthyroidism. Amplified material comprised TCR beta CDR3 regions derived from RNA transcripts. HTBI primers were employed in first-round RT-PCR, then a second-round multiplex PCR followed. TCRdb analysed the multiplex PCR reads with MiXCR anew, one entry per CDR3 protein. Here the sample spans 650,000 to 800,000 distinct CDR3 sequences, about 38% being singletons. Material: peripheral blood. These receptors were obtained from an adult man with Graves' ophthalmopathy.

This clonotype has at least ten counts. The chain is built from TRBV7-3 and TRBJ1-5, with unresolved D. V was cut by 4 bases and J by 5 bases, with 21 bases left in between. Germline values: CDR1 SGHTA, CDR2 FQGTGA. The CDR3 consists of 17 residues. CDR3: CASSSTLRGLSHQPQHF. DNA for the CDR3: TGTGCCAGCAGCTCCACCCTTCGGGGTCTAAGCCATCAGCCCCAGCATTTT.

The chain has TRBV5-4 and TRBJ2-2; the D gene could be TRBD1 or TRBD2 (5 bases each). Germline V gene data show CDR1 as SGHNT and CDR2 as YYREEE (reference sequence). The ends were cut back, 7 bases at V and 5 bases at J, with 9 bases in the middle. The CDR3 covers 12 residues. The CDR3 nucleotides are TGTGCCAGCGGGACCTGGACCGGGGAGCTGTTTTTT. It codes for CASGTWTGELFF.

Comment on this clonotype: Being one base from a much bigger clone, this may be a read error. The J gene is TRBJ1-1, the V gene TRBV7-3; D uncertain. This CDR3 is built from 12 residues. CDR1 SGHTA and CDR2 FQGTGA come from the germline V gene. CDR3 amino acids: CSSSTGWGEAFF. The DNA of the CDR3 is TGTTCCAGCAGCACCGGATGGGGTGAAGCTTTCTTT.

This clonotype occurred once. J is TRBJ2-1 and V is TRBV2; D is uncertain. Deletions cut 8 bases from V and 6 bases from J, with 11 bases between. The CDR3 runs 12 residues. Germline lookup yields CDR1 SNHLY and CDR2 FYNNEI. DNA of the CDR3: TGTGCCAGCTGTGGGCAGGCCAATGAGCAGTTCTTC. The encoded protein is CASCGQANEQFF. The entire variable domain, with the rest obtained from reference TRBV2 and TRBJ2-1, is as follows: EPEVTQTPSHQVTQMGQEVILRCVPISNHLYFYWYRQILGQKVEFLVSFYNNEISEKSEIFDDQFSVERPDGSNFTLKIRSTKLEDSAMYFCASCGQANEQFFGPGTRLTVL.

V and J are TRBV4-3 and TRBJ2-6; TRBD1 matches 8 bases. V gave up 4 bases and J gave up 0 bases; unmatched junction bases: 8. This CDR3 has 18 amino acids. CDR1 is LGHNA, CDR2 YSLEER, per germline. CDR3 region: CASSRPGQDISGANVLTF. As DNA, the CDR3 is TGCGCCAGCAGCCGACCGGGACAGGACATCTCTGGGGCCAACGTCCTGACTTTC.